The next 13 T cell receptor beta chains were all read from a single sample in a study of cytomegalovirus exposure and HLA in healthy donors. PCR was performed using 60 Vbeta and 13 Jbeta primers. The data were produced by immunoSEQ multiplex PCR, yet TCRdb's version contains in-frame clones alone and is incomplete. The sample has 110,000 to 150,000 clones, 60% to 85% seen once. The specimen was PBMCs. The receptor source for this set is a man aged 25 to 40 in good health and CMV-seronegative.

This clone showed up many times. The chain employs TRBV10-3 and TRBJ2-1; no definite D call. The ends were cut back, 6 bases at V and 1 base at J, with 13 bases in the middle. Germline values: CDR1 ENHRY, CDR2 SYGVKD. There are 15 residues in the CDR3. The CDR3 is CAISEKAQSYNEQFF. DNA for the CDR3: TGTGCCATCAGCGAAAAGGCACAGTCCTACAATGAGCAGTTCTTC.

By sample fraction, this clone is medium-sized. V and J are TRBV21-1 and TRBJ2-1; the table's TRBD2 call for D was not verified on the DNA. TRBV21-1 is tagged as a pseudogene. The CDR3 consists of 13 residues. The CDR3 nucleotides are TGTGCCAGCAGCAAACCCACCCTCGGTGAGCAGTTCTTC. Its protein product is CASSKPTLGEQFF.

CDR3: CASSQVNRGNTIYF. Here the CDR3 DNA reads TGTGCCAGCAGCCAAGTAAACAGAGGAAACACCATATATTTT. The chain carries TRBV14 and TRBJ1-3, with unresolved D. The CDR3 is 14 amino acids. Trimming shortened V by 1 base and J by 4 bases, and 8 bases separated the two germline ends. The germline V gene has CDR1 SGHDN and CDR2 FVKESK.

The CDR3 bases are TGTGCCAGCAGCCCCCAAAGTTCAAAGGAGGAGGCTCGCACCTTC. Translated: CASSPQSSKEEARTF. The chain is built from TRBV16 and TRBJ1-2; D uncertain. This CDR3 has 15 amino acids. Trimming took 4 bases from V and 13 from J, leaving 25 bases between them. Germline CDR1 KGHSY, CDR2 FQNENV.

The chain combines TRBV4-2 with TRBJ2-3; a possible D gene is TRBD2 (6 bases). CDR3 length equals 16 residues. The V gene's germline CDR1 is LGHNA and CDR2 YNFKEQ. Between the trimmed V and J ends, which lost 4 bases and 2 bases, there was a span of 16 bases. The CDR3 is CASSRERAGPTDTQYF. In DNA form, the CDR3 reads TGTGCCAGCAGCCGAGAACGGGCGGGGCCCACAGATACGCAGTATTTT.

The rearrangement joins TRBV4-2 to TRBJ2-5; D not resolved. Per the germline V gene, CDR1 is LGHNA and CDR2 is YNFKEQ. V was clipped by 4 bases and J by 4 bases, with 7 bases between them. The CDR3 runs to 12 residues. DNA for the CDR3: TGTGCCAGCAGCCCAGGTGGAGAGACCCAGTACTTC. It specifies CASSPGGETQYF.

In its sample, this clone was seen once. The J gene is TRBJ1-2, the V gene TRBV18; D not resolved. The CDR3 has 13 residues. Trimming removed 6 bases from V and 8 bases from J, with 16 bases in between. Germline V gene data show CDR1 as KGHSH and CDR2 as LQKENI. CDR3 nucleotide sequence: TGTGCCAGCTCCCCAACGGGAGGGCTGGGCTACACCTTC. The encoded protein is CASSPTGGLGYTF.

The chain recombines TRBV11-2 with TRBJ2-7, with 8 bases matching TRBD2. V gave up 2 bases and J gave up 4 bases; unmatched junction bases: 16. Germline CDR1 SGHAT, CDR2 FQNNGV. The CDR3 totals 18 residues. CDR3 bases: TGTGCCAGCAGCTTAAACCCCTTTTCCGGGGGGGCCCGTTACGAGCAGTACTTC. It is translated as CASSLNPFSGGARYEQYF.

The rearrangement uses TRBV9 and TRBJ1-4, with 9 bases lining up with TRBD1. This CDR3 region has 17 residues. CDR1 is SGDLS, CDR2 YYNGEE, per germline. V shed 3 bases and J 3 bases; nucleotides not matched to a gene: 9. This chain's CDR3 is CASSGDRDRASNEKLFF. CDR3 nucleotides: TGTGCCAGCAGCGGGGATAGGGACAGGGCGTCTAATGAAAAACTGTTTTTT.

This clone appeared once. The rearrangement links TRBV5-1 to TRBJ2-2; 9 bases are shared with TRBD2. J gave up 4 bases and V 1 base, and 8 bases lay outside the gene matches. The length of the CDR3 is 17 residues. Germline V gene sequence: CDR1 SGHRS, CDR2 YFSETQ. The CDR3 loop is CASSLPDLAGATGELFF. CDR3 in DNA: TGCGCCAGCAGCTTGCCAGACTTAGCGGGAGCCACCGGGGAGCTGTTTTTT.

In DNA form, the CDR3 reads TGTGCCAGCAGCGGATGGGGACAGGGGAGCAGTGAGCAGTTCTTC. It yields the protein CASSGWGQGSSEQFF. The chain employs TRBV9 and TRBJ2-1, with 10 bases identical to TRBD1. In germline, CDR1 is SGDLS, CDR2 YYNGEE. V dropped 3 bases and J dropped 9; count of bases not matched to a gene: 9. The length of the CDR3 is 15 residues.

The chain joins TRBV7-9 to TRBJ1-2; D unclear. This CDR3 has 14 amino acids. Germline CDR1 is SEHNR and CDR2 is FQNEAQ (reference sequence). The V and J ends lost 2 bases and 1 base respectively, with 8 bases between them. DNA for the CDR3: TGTGCCAGCAGCTTATCCGGGGATAACTATGGCTACACCTTC. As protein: CASSLSGDNYGYTF.

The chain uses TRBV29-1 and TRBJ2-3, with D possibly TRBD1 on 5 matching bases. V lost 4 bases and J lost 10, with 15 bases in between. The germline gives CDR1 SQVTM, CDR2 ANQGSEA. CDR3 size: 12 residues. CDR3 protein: CSVAKQDQAQYF. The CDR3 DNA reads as TGCAGCGTTGCTAAACAGGATCAGGCGCAGTATTTT.